This note documents a single T cell receptor beta chain sequence. The antigen is not known. The PCR employed 60 Vbeta primers together with 13 Jbeta primers. Some clones are missing from TCRdb's copy, which holds only in-frame ones; the method was immunoSEQ multiplex PCR. This table holds roughly 190,000 clones. This CDR3 is built from 14 residues. The germline V gene encodes CDR1 LNHDA and CDR2 SQIVND (reference sequence). Trimming took off 7 bases at V and 5 bases at J, with 17 bases between the two ends. This sample was taken from a study of cytomegalovirus exposure and HLA in healthy donors. Study-level results: When the data were analyzed later, several of the most significant clusters appeared to be linked to common viral pathogens.

This sequence was found in a man younger than 45 in good health and CMV-seronegative. This sequence joins TRBV19 and TRBJ1-2; D may be TRBD1 (6 bases). The sample taken for sequencing was PBMCs. Here the CDR3 reads CASISGAYSYGYTF. Written as DNA, the CDR3 is TGTGCCAGTATATCAGGGGCATACTCGTATGGCTACACCTTC.